Listed below are T cell receptor beta chains from one sample, sequenced in a study of OX40 agonist ivuxolimab in advanced cancers. Sequencing used immunoSEQ multiplex PCR; TCRdb keeps in-frame clones, though not all of them. The profile shows about 12,000 clones, approximately 82% of them singletons. The sequencing here drew on CD4+ or CD8+ T cells sorted from blood, taken in a trial of the OX40 agonist ivuxolimab. The receptors derive from an adult with an advanced solid tumor such as melanoma, head and neck, liver or kidney cancer. Both conserved end residues are part of each CDR3. Size tells how often a clone was seen (once, few, many) or the class of an expanded clone, and some rows leave it out.

j_gene | v_gene | abundance | CDR3aa
TRBJ2-7 | TRBV19 | . | CASSMRDSSYEQYF
TRBJ2-7 | TRBV5-1 | once | CASSSDWREQYF
TRBJ2-7 | TRBV4-1 | once | CASSHETGAYEQYF
TRBJ1-2 | TRBV7-3 | few | CASRYVREDGYTF
TRBJ1-1 | TRBV19 | . | CASSMGQGGTEAFF
TRBJ2-1 | TRBV6-1 | . | CASSEDVLAIHNEQFF
TRBJ2-1 | TRBV6-5 | . | CASRSYRDEQFF
TRBJ2-4 | TRBV19 | . | CASSSGTGWDIQYF
TRBJ1-1 | TRBV19 | few | CASSIGRREDNTEAFF
TRBJ2-7 | TRBV7-2 | . | CASSSPLDYSYKQYF
TRBJ1-1 | TRBV6-6 | . | CASSKTESLQAFF
TRBJ2-1 | TRBV6-5 | . | CASSYSGQVSDEQFF
TRBJ2-7 | TRBV6-1 | . | CASTAGNEEQYF
TRBJ2-3 | TRBV30 | . | CAWRSGAGTDTQYF
TRBJ1-1 | TRBV4-3 | . | CASSRYRDLEAFF
TRBJ2-1 | TRBV6-5 | . | CASSYSGGGEQFF
TRBJ1-2 | TRBV4-1 | . | CASLPGTGSLGGYTF